This T cell receptor (beta chain) was obtained from a study of shared clonotypes between healthy human individuals. Study results and limitations: Sharing across four donors was highest in naive CD4 (approximately 5%) and lowest in memory CD8 (roughly 0.4%). Compared with memory subsets, naive subsets generally had larger estimated richness.

The deep-level immunoSEQ assay was used. Each sorted subset replicate got 200 ng genomic DNA, 25,000 to 30,000 genomes. TCRdb's copy holds only in-frame clones and misses some; the assay was immunoSEQ multiplex PCR. The profile shows roughly 2.1 million clones, about 93% of them singletons. The CDR3 runs 13 residues. Germline lookup yields CDR1 SGHDT and CDR2 YYEEEE. The V gene lost 3 bases and the J gene lost 4 bases, with 10 bases spanning the gap. CD45RO-negative cells were positively selected for CCR7, leaving out terminally differentiated effector memory CD45RA+ cells. On this clone itself: Its antigen is still unknown.

Material: naive CD8+ T cells from PBMCs. This sequence joins TRBV5-6 and TRBJ2-5; D is perhaps TRBD1 (6 bases). The TCR originated in a man younger than 35 in good health. Some clones in this sample may be carry-over from other donors' samples. The CDR3 coding sequence is TGTGCCAGCAGCTGGGGACACCCAGAGACCCAGTACTTC. This encodes CASSWGHPETQYF.